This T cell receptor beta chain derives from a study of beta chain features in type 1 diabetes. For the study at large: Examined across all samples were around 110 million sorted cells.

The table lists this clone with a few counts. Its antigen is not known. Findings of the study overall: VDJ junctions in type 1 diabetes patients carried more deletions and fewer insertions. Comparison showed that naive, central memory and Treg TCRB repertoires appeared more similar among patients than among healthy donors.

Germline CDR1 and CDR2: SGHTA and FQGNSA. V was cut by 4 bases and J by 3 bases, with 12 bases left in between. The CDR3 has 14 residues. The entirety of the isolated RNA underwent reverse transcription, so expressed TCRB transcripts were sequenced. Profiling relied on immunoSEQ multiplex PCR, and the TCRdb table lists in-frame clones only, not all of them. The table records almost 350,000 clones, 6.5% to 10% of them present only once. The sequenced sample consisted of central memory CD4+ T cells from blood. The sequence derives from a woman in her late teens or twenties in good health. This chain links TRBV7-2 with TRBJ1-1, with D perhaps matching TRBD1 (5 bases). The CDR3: CASSSPPGYTEAFF. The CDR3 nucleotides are TGTGCCAGCAGCTCACCCCCAGGGTACACTGAAGCTTTCTTT.